These T cell receptor beta chains were read from a single sample in a study of T-cell reconstitution after alpha-beta-depleted transplantation in children. TCRdb reprocessed the PCR reads via MiXCR and lists one record per CDR3 protein. Of approximately 430,000 distinct CDR3 sequences listed, about 16% are singletons. The input for sequencing was PBMCs, mostly from graft donor cells, taken 360 days after TCRalphabeta/CD19-depleted stem cell transplant. The origin of the receptors is a boy younger than two who had a stem cell transplant for Wiskott-Aldrich syndrome, so the T cells may come from the graft donor. The CDR3 runs from the conserved cysteine through the conserved F or W. The order of the fields is J gene, clone size, D gene, CDR3 length, V gene, CDR3 DNA, CDR3 protein. The D gene is left open where the match is weak. Expanded clones get a size class; other rows say once, few or many, or leave the size out.

TRBJ2-1 few TRBD2 18 TRBV20-1 TGCAGTGCTAGAGTTCTAGGGACTAGCGGGAGAGGAGGCAATGAGCAGTTCTTC CSARVLGTSGRGGNEQFF
TRBJ1-5 few - 16 TRBV5-6 TGTGCCAGCAGCTTGTTTACAGGAGGGAGCAATCAGCCCCAGCATTTT CASSLFTGGSNQPQHF
TRBJ2-1 - - 17 TRBV5-1 TGCGCCAGCAGCTCGCTTGCGGGGCCTAGCTCCTACAATGAGCAGTTCTTC CASSSLAGPSSYNEQFF
TRBJ2-3 - - 12 TRBV29-1 TGCAGCGATACAAGAAGCACAGATACGCAGTATTTT CSDTRSTDTQYF
TRBJ1-5 few - 16 TRBV4-1 TGCGCCAGCAGCCATTTAGGGGTTGGGAGCAATCAGCCCCAGCATTTT CASSHLGVGSNQPQHF
TRBJ1-1 few - 16 TRBV15 TGTGCCACCAGCAGAGAGGAGGTGATCATGAACACTGAAGCTTTCTTT CATSREEVIMNTEAFF
TRBJ2-2 many - 13 TRBV12-3/TRBV12-4 TGTGCCAGCAGTTTCGGGGCGAACGGGGAGCTGTTTTTT CASSFGANGELFF
TRBJ1-5 - - 15 TRBV15 TGTGCCACCAGCCGGGACATCGTGGGCAATCAGCCCCAGCATTTT CATSRDIVGNQPQHF
TRBJ2-7 many TRBD2 12 TRBV5-1 TGCGCCAGCAGCACTAGCGGCTACGAGCAGTACTTC CASSTSGYEQYF
TRBJ1-5 few TRBD1 14 TRBV4-1 TGCGCCAGCAGCCAACTGACAGGGAATCAGCCCCAGCATTTT CASSQLTGNQPQHF
TRBJ2-1 - TRBD1 14 TRBV20-1 TGCAGTGCTAGAGCGGACAGGACCTACAATGAGCAGTTCTTC CSARADRTYNEQFF
TRBJ2-7 few TRBD2 13 TRBV20-1 TGCAGTGCCAGTAAGAACCGGGGGGGCGAGCAGTACTTC CSASKNRGGEQYF
TRBJ1-5 - - 15 TRBV12-3/TRBV12-4 TGTGCCAGCAGTTTAGAGGGAGAGGGCAATCAGCCCCAGCATTTT CASSLEGEGNQPQHF
TRBJ1-5 - - 14 TRBV12-3/TRBV12-4 TGTGCCAGCAGCAAACACTCTAGCAATCAGCCCCAGCATTTT CASSKHSSNQPQHF
TRBJ2-2 - TRBD2 16 TRBV7-2 TGTGCCAGCAGCTTATCCAGCGGGGGGGTCACCGGGGAGCTGTTTTTT CASSLSSGGVTGELFF
TRBJ1-2 - - 14 TRBV20-1 TGCAGTGCTAGAGTAGGGGGGCCTAGCTATGGCTACACCTTC CSARVGGPSYGYTF
TRBJ1-3 few - 13 TRBV29-1 TGCAGCGTTATGTCCCTCTCTGGAAACACCATATATTTT CSVMSLSGNTIYF
TRBJ2-1 - - 17 TRBV6-2/TRBV6-3 TGTGCCAGCAGTTACTCAGATCATTGGGCCTCCTACAATGAGCAGTTCTTC CASSYSDHWASYNEQFF
TRBJ2-7 - - 15 TRBV5-1 TGCGCCAGCAGCTTGGAGCCTCAGAATTCGGGGGAGCAGTACTTC CASSLEPQNSGEQYF
TRBJ1-4 - - 14 TRBV5-1 TGCGCCAGCAGCTCCGACAGTCTTAATGAAAAACTGTTTTTT CASSSDSLNEKLFF
TRBJ2-3 many TRBD2 19 TRBV7-8 TGTGCCAGCAGCTTAATTTTTCCTAGCGGGGCGGTGAGCACAGATACGCAGTATTTT CASSLIFPSGAVSTDTQYF
TRBJ2-5 few - 14 TRBV29-1 TGCAGCGTTGGCCCTAGACATGTCCAAGAGACCCAGTACTTC CSVGPRHVQETQYF
TRBJ1-2 few - 14 TRBV10-3 TGTGCCATCAAGGGTGCAGGGCGAAACTATGGCTACACCTTC CAIKGAGRNYGYTF
TRBJ2-3 - - 15 TRBV5-1 TGCGCCAGCAGCTTGGGGAATAGTCCCGTGGATACGCAGTATTTT CASSLGNSPVDTQYF
TRBJ2-3 few - 18 TRBV6-5 TGTGCCAGCAGTTACATTATGACAGGAGACTTTAGCACAGATACGCAGTATTTT CASSYIMTGDFSTDTQYF
TRBJ2-7 few - 13 TRBV20-1 TGCAGTGCTAGGGGGATGGGGATTTACGAGCAGTACTTC CSARGMGIYEQYF
TRBJ2-1 - TRBD2 15 TRBV6-2/TRBV6-3 TGTGCCAGCAGTCCTCTAGCGGGAGTTAAGAATGAGCAGTTCTTC CASSPLAGVKNEQFF
TRBJ2-3 few - 19 TRBV28 TGTGCCAGCAGTACCCCCCTCGACAGCCGAAACTCCATCACAGATACGCAGTATTTT CASSTPLDSRNSITDTQYF
TRBJ2-3 few - 12 TRBV7-6 TGTGCCAGCAGCTCGGGTACTTATACGCAGTATTTT CASSSGTYTQYF
TRBJ2-7 - TRBD2 12 TRBV29-1 TGCAGCGTTAGGGGAGGGCCGGCCGAGCAGTACTTC CSVRGGPAEQYF
TRBJ2-7 - - 15 TRBV18 TGTGCCAGCTCACCGCAAAGGACGGTCTCCTACGAGCAGTACTTC CASSPQRTVSYEQYF
TRBJ1-2 - TRBD1 13 TRBV28 TGTGCCAGCAACATCAAGGGGGCGCGTGGCTACACCTTC CASNIKGARGYTF
TRBJ2-1 many TRBD2 17 TRBV28 TGTGCCAGCAGCCCTTTGGGTAGCGGGGCCCGATACAATGAGCAGTTCTTC CASSPLGSGARYNEQFF
TRBJ1-1 - - 16 TRBV21-1 TGTGCCAGCAGCTTATTTCTTCGGGGAGAGGGCACTGAAGCTTTCTTT CASSLFLRGEGTEAFF
TRBJ2-1 few TRBD1 14 TRBV20-1 TGCAGTGCTCTAGGACAGGGGAAGACGAATGAGCAGTTCTTC CSALGQGKTNEQFF
TRBJ2-7 - TRBD1 16 TRBV12-3/TRBV12-4 TGTGCCAGCACAAAAGGGGGGACAGGGGGCGTTTTCGAGCAGTACTTC CASTKGGTGGVFEQYF
TRBJ2-1 - TRBD2 16 TRBV13 TGTGCCAGCAGCTTGAGGCTAGCGGAACCCTACAATGAGCAGTTCTTC CASSLRLAEPYNEQFF
TRBJ2-5 few TRBD1 16 TRBV7-2 TGTGCCAGCAGCTTCGACAGGGGTTGGGAAATGGAGACCCAGTACTTC CASSFDRGWEMETQYF
TRBJ2-2 once - 15 TRBV29-1 TGCAGCGTACGGACGCTAGCTCCCCACACCGGGGAGCTGTTTTTT CSVRTLAPHTGELFF
TRBJ2-5 few - 16 TRBV5-1 TGCGCCAGCAGCTTGGCGGGGCTAGCGACACAAGAGACCCAGTACTTC CASSLAGLATQETQYF
TRBJ2-1 few - 15 TRBV20-1 TGCAGTGCTACCGAGGTGCAGCAAACCTACAATGAGCAGTTCTTC CSATEVQQTYNEQFF
TRBJ1-1 few - 13 TRBV2 TGTGCCAGCAGCTCGGAGGGGAACACTGAAGCTTTCTTT CASSSEGNTEAFF
TRBJ2-2 - TRBD2 14 TRBV9 TGTGCCAGCAGGGCGACTAGCGAGGGGGGGGAGCTGTTTTTT CASRATSEGGELFF
TRBJ1-1 few TRBD1 15 TRBV5-1 TGCGCCAGCAGCACGGGACAGCGAATGAACACTGAAGCTTTCTTT CASSTGQRMNTEAFF